This entry features one T cell receptor (beta chain) sequence. Its recognized antigen is unknown. Base qualities are missing; no much larger clone stands one base away. CDR1 and CDR2 are read off the germline V gene as MGHRA and YSYEKL. The V and J ends are trimmed by 3 bases and 7 bases, leaving 10 bases between them. Taken from cysteine to phenylalanine, the CDR3 has 12 residues. The retained sequence is limited to the CDR3, 36 bases, with the frame set at the first base. This sample was taken from a study of TIL therapy for anti-PD-1-resistant metastatic lung cancer (dated by TCRdb to the early 2020s). In the study overall: A median age of about 59 years (range roughly 38-75) and a median tumor PD-L1 proportion score of roughly 5.8% were recorded among enrolled patients. Most of the cohort had lung adenocarcinoma, including a handful of EGFR-mutant tumors and two ALK-rearranged tumors, and half of the patients were either current or former smokers. A median non-synonymous tumor mutation burden of approximately 1.5 mutations per megabase was determined across the cohort by whole-exome sequencing. Clonotypes were tracked across tumor, expanded TIL product and serial blood samples by T cell receptor beta sequencing of tumor and peripheral blood.

The meaning of the sample's time point label: pre-treatment sample, taken before nivolumab and TIL therapy. The baseline tumor samples were excised metastases, mostly pleural nodules or supraclavicular lymph nodes, taken from the same resection that was used to grow TIL. Before any PD-1/PD-L1 blockade was given, tumors were harvested, nivolumab was then administered, and patients who progressed went on to receive lymphodepletion, an infusion of expanded TIL, and IL-2. Between late 2017 and 2020, a dual-center phase I trial enrolled adults who had stage 4 NSCLC. Samples were obtained from a single-arm, open-label phase I trial in which tumor-infiltrating lymphocyte therapy with nivolumab was evaluated in advanced non-small cell lung cancer. Portions of each resected tumor were snap-frozen in liquid nitrogen and stored at -80 °C. Tumor regions of interest were selected on H&E sections using laser-capture macrodissection, ground into roughly 15 mg aliquots, and extracted using Qiagen Allprep kits.

Summary of the overall study and its limitations: Generalizability was limited because the cohort was highly selected, with more treatment-naive, never-smoker and oncogene-addicted patients included than is typical. The study protocol defined all tumor marker inferences as exploratory. Higher clonality and lower diversity were observed in expanded TIL cultures than in baseline intratumoral T cells (median clonality around 5.7% vs 31%, p < 0.0001). Clonal turnover during TIL culture was high, and many clones enriched in the product were not detected in the baseline tumor, suggesting clonal contraction rather than faithful expansion.

TCR beta CDR3 regions were amplified from genomic DNA by bias-controlled multiplex PCR with the immunoSEQ v3 hsTCRB kit. An Illumina NextSeq 500 was used to sequence the TCR libraries, reaching some 2 million read pairs at survey level or roughly 5-6.5 million at deep level. As for the authors' bioinformatics: Clonality was reported by immunoSEQ Analyzer software, which also assigned V, D and J genes and filtered out non-productive sequences. Repertoires of infused TIL and blood were compared using productive Simpson clonality and the Morisita overlap index of productive TRB rearrangements. The immuneACCESS repertoire file appears here via TCRdb, limited to in-frame rearrangements. These files lack a portion of the clones; in checked studies, under half of the deficit traces to unresolved V genes, and the cause of the others is not known. That table furnishes V, J and clone size, whereas the DNA furnished D and trimming. Present in this sample are about 26,000 clones, roughly two thirds of which were seen just once. Clones ranked in the top ten supply roughly 16% of the sample.

The sequence was collected from a woman between 30 and 85 years old with non-small cell lung cancer. Recombination connected TRBV4-1 to TRBJ2-7; the D segment might be TRBD1 or TRBD2, since each matches 5 bases. Sequences were derived from tumor tissue, sampled at baseline. The nucleotide sequence is given as TGCGCCAGCAGCCAGGGACCCTGGGAGCAGTACTTC. This sequence encodes CASSQGPWEQYF.